These 13 T cell receptor beta chains originate from one sample sequenced in a study of T cells in Graves' hyperthyroidism and ophthalmopathy. Using RNA transcripts as the source, TCR beta CDR3 regions were amplified. Carried out on the TCR CDR3, a first-round RT-PCR used the HTBI primer set. In TCRdb, the multiplex PCR reads were re-called with MiXCR into one record per CDR3 protein. The sample records 350,000 or so distinct CDR3 sequences, about 15% being singletons. The sample was blood. These receptors were obtained from a woman aged 25-40 years with Graves' hyperthyroidism that later progressed to Graves' ophthalmopathy.

Many counts were recorded for this clonotype. The genes are TRBV2 and TRBJ2-5; 9 nucleotides agree with TRBD1. CDR3 length: 14 residues. V was pared by 7 bases and J by 2 bases, with 5 bases of the junction left unmatched. The V gene's germline CDR1 is SNHLY and CDR2 FYNNEI. The CDR3 bases are TGTGCCAGCAAAAACAGGGGGCGGCAAGAGACCCAGTACTTC. Translation gives CASKNRGRQETQYF.

In its sample, this clonotype was seen many times. The chain carries TRBV28 and TRBJ1-6; D is uncertain. The germline V gene has CDR1 MDHEN and CDR2 SYDVKM. The CDR3 sequence is 12 residues long. Trimming shortened V by 6 bases and J by 10 bases, and 10 bases separated the two germline ends. The DNA for the CDR3 is TGTGCCAGCAGGGACCCGGGGTCACCCCTCCACTTT. Translated, it gives CASRDPGSPLHF.

In this sample, this clonotype turned up many times. The chain employs TRBV30 and TRBJ2-1, with 8 bases lining up with TRBD1. The CDR3 consists of 14 residues. V was pared by 4 bases and J by 1 base, with 3 bases of the junction left unmatched. Germline loops: CDR1 GTSNPN, CDR2 SVGIG (reference sequence). The CDR3: CAWNQGASYNEQFF. DNA for the CDR3: TGTGCCTGGAACCAGGGGGCATCCTACAATGAGCAGTTCTTC.

This clonotype has a count of ten or more. The chain is built from TRBV28 and TRBJ2-2; D unclear. The length of the CDR3 is 14 residues. Germline V gene sequence: CDR1 MDHEN, CDR2 SYDVKM. V was clipped by 2 bases and J by 4 bases, with 8 bases between them. The CDR3 DNA follows: TGTGCCAGCAGTTTAAGAAGGGTCACCGGGGAGCTGTTTTTT. Translated: CASSLRRVTGELFF.

The rearrangement links TRBV30 to TRBJ1-1; no firm D call. Trimming took 3 bases from V and 2 from J, leaving 7 bases between them. The CDR3 contains 12 residues. The V gene's germline CDR1 is GTSNPN and CDR2 SVGIG (reference sequence). The CDR3 is CAWSHYNTEAFF. The CDR3 nucleotides read TGTGCCTGGAGCCACTACAACACTGAAGCTTTCTTT.

In this sample, this clonotype turned up many times. The chain recombines TRBV12-3 or TRBV12-4 with TRBJ2-1, with 13 bases matching TRBD2. The CDR3 totals 16 residues. V dropped 1 base and J dropped 5; count of bases not matched to a gene: 2. The DNA of the CDR3 is TGTGCCAGCAGTTTAGGACTAGCGGGGGGCAACAATGAGCAGTTCTTC. Its protein product is CASSLGLAGGNNEQFF.

A remark on this clonotype: A much larger clone is a single base away; this may be a read error. The chain couples TRBV27 to TRBJ1-5, with 8 bases identical to TRBD1. Per germline, CDR1 MNHEY and CDR2 SMNVEV (reference sequence). This CDR3 contains 14 residues. CDR3 residues: CVSRQGASNQPQHF. CDR3 DNA: TGTGTCAGCAGGCAGGGGGCTAGCAATCAGCCCCAGCATTTT.

Note on this clonotype: One base away lies a much larger clone, so this may be a sequencing read error. The chain joins TRBV11-2 to TRBJ2-7; no reliable D call. This CDR3 comprises 14 residues. Per germline, CDR1 SGHAT and CDR2 FQNNGV. The CDR3 protein is CAGSRRQAPYEQYF. The CDR3, as DNA: TGTGCCGGCAGCCGACGGCAGGCGCCCTACGAGCAGTACTTC.

This clonotype was found a few times. V and J are TRBV5-1 and TRBJ2-7; tentative D call: TRBD1 (6 bases). Trimming took 0 bases from V and 6 from J, leaving 22 bases between them. Germline V gene data show CDR1 as SGHRS and CDR2 as YFSETQ. This CDR3 spans 17 amino acids. The CDR3 spells CASSLGRAGVLVGEQYF. The CDR3 DNA follows: TGCGCCAGCAGCTTGGGGCGGGCAGGGGTATTAGTGGGCGAGCAGTACTTC.

V usage is TRBV9 and J usage is TRBJ2-1; 9 bases are shared with TRBD2. The junction had 13 bases not matched to a gene; V was cut back by 3 bases and J by 6 bases. This CDR3 has 17 residues. Per the germline V gene, CDR1 is SGDLS and CDR2 is YYNGEE. CDR3 region: CASSARGGTSSSNEQFF. The DNA of the CDR3 is TGTGCCAGCAGCGCCCGCGGGGGGACTAGCAGTTCCAATGAGCAGTTCTTC.

In its sample, this clonotype was seen many times. This chain joins TRBV6-1 and TRBJ1-3, with D unresolved. CDR3 size: 12 residues. Trimming took off 7 bases at V and 7 bases at J, with 11 bases between the two ends. The germline gives CDR1 MNHNS, CDR2 SASEGT. This chain's CDR3 is CASMDVANTIYF. The CDR3, as DNA: TGTGCCAGCATGGATGTGGCGAACACCATATATTTT.

This clonotype was seen only a few times. A much larger clone lies one base from this, so it may be a read error. The chain is built from TRBV28 and TRBJ2-4; D may correspond to TRBD1 or TRBD2 (6 bases each). The germline V gene encodes CDR1 MDHEN and CDR2 SYDVKM. The CDR3 extends over 15 amino acids. DNA of the CDR3: TGTGCCAGCACCCTCGACGGGGGCCATCGAAACATGCAGTACTTC. It yields the protein CASTLDGGHRNMQYF.

This clonotype was seen at least ten times. This chain joins TRBV2 and TRBJ1-4; 8 positions match TRBD1. Germline V gene sequence: CDR1 SNHLY, CDR2 FYNNEI. This CDR3 spans 14 amino acids. J gave up 5 bases and V 8 bases, and 7 bases lay outside the gene matches. In DNA form, the CDR3 reads TGTGCCAGCTCCGAGGACAGGGTCAATGAAAAACTGTTTTTT. It encodes CASSEDRVNEKLFF.